A single sample is the source of the 15 T cell receptor beta chains below, sequenced in a study of long-term antiretroviral therapy in people with HIV. Investigators performed immunoSEQ version v3.0 at survey level. Method: immunoSEQ multiplex PCR; TCRdb's copy keeps in-frame clones and lacks some. The sample has around 30,000 clones; 70% to 90% are singletons. The sequenced sample was unsorted PBMCs, obtained 3 years after starting antiretroviral therapy. The source is a middle-aged man with HIV.

This clone was counted once. The chain uses TRBV9 and TRBJ2-3, with TRBD2 matching 15 bases. The germline V gene has CDR1 SGDLS and CDR2 YYNGEE. Trimming cost V 3 bases and J 3 bases; bases outside gene matches: 2. The CDR3 is 16 amino acids. The CDR3 spells CASSAGTSGRTDTQYF. The CDR3 DNA sequence: TGTGCCAGCAGCGCTGGGACTAGCGGGAGGACAGATACGCAGTATTTT.

The chain joins TRBV27 to TRBJ2-1, with 9 positions matching TRBD1. J gave up 2 bases and V 5 bases, and 4 bases lay outside the gene matches. The CDR3 is 15 residues long. Germline V CDR1 and CDR2: MNHEY, SMNVEV (reference sequence). The CDR3, as DNA: TGTGCCAGCAGTCCGGGGACAGGGCCCTACAATGAGCAGTTCTTC. Its protein product is CASSPGTGPYNEQFF.

The chain couples TRBV2 to TRBJ2-2; TRBD1 matches 12 bases. The V and J ends lost 6 bases and 0 bases, in that order; junction bases with no gene match: 5. The CDR3 spans 17 residues. Germline CDR1 SNHLY, CDR2 FYNNEI. CDR3 bases: TGTGCCAGCAGACGGGGACAGGGGGCTTCGAACACCGGGGAGCTGTTTTTT. Amino acid sequence: CASRRGQGASNTGELFF.

The chain carries TRBV4-1 and TRBJ1-2, with 7 bases matching TRBD1. The CDR3 is 15 residues long. Germline CDR1 reads MGHRA; CDR2 reads YSYEKL. Trimming at V came to 0 bases and at J to 5 bases, leaving 6 bases not matched to a gene. The CDR3, as DNA: TGCGCCAGCAGCCAAGATGCACAGGGGAGGTATGGCTACACCTTC. This sequence encodes CASSQDAQGRYGYTF.

This clone was counted a few times. The genes are TRBV2 and TRBJ1-5; D unresolved. Germline CDR1 reads SNHLY; CDR2 reads FYNNEI. There are 14 residues in the CDR3. V shed 4 bases and J shed 4 bases, with 11 bases lying between them. The CDR3 nucleotides are TGTGCCAGCAGTGCCCTGGCTGGAAATCAGCCCCAGCATTTT. The encoded protein is CASSALAGNQPQHF.

This chain joins TRBV2 and TRBJ1-5, with a tentative D call TRBD1 (5 bases). The V gene's germline CDR1 is SNHLY and CDR2 FYNNEI. The CDR3 has 15 amino acids. V was clipped by 0 bases and J by 6 bases, with 12 bases between them. CDR3 sequence: CASSEALRGVQPQHF. For the CDR3, the DNA is TGTGCCAGCAGTGAAGCTCTGAGGGGTGTTCAGCCCCAGCATTTT.

J is TRBJ1-5 and V is TRBV7-8; 7 bases agree with TRBD1. The germline V gene has CDR1 SGHVS and CDR2 FQNEAQ. The J segment lost 2 bases and the V segment lost 5 bases, leaving 9 bases of the junction unmatched. The CDR3 extends over 16 amino acids. CDR3 DNA: TGTGCCAGCAGCCTAGAGGTTGACAGGGGCAATCAGCCCCAGCATTTT. Translation: CASSLEVDRGNQPQHF.

The rearrangement uses TRBV6-1 and TRBJ1-1, with unresolved D. The V gene lost 2 bases and the J gene lost 5 bases, with 18 bases spanning the gap. This CDR3 region has 16 residues. Looked up from germline, CDR1 is MNHNS and CDR2 is SASEGT. The CDR3 DNA reads as TGTGCCAGCAGTGAATCGGTGTGGGTTATGAGGACTGAAGCTTTCTTT. The encoded protein is CASSESVWVMRTEAFF.

V gene TRBV5-1 combines with J gene TRBJ1-1; 8 nucleotides align to TRBD1. Losses at the gene ends were 4 bases for V and 5 bases for J; bases not matched to a gene: 7. The V gene's germline CDR1 is SGHRS and CDR2 YFSETQ. The CDR3 contains 14 residues. The CDR3 protein is CASSPTGGSTEAFF. Written as DNA, the CDR3 is TGCGCCAGCAGCCCCACAGGGGGTAGTACTGAAGCTTTCTTT.

This sequence joins TRBV5-5 and TRBJ2-7; 7 bases agree with TRBD1. V trimming: 2 bases; J trimming: 3 bases; junction bases outside the gene matches: 5. Per germline, CDR1 SGHKS and CDR2 YYEKEE (reference sequence). This CDR3 has 14 amino acids. The CDR3 sequence is CASSLNPGGYEQYF. The CDR3 nucleotides are TGTGCCAGCAGCTTAAACCCAGGGGGCTACGAGCAGTACTTC.

This rearrangement joins TRBV19 to TRBJ1-5; 10 nucleotides align to TRBD1. Trimming cost V 5 bases and J 2 bases; bases outside gene matches: 0. The CDR3 totals 14 residues. Germline V gene lookup returns CDR1 LNHDA and CDR2 SQIVND (reference sequence). CDR3 loop: CASSGTGGNQPQHF. DNA for the CDR3: TGTGCCAGTAGTGGGACAGGGGGCAATCAGCCCCAGCATTTT.

The rearrangement uses TRBV5-1 and TRBJ2-2; possible D gene TRBD2, 7 bases. The CDR3 sequence is 16 residues long. Germline CDR1 is SGHRS and CDR2 is YFSETQ. V was shortened by 5 bases and J by 0 bases, with 14 bases between the two germline ends. The chain's CDR3 is CASRGGGDSNTGELFF. The CDR3 DNA sequence: TGCGCCAGCAGAGGAGGGGGGGATTCGAACACCGGGGAGCTGTTTTTT.

The rearrangement uses TRBV4-2 and TRBJ1-5; 8 bases match TRBD1. This CDR3 comprises 18 residues. CDR1 is LGHNA and CDR2 is YNFKEQ in the germline V gene. The ends lost 3 bases at V and 0 bases at J; junction bases unmatched: 10. The CDR3 sequence: CASSQSGTGSFSNQPQHF. CDR3 DNA sequence: TGTGCCAGCAGCCAGTCCGGGACAGGTTCGTTTAGCAATCAGCCCCAGCATTTT.

This clone was found once. The genes are TRBV27 and TRBJ2-3, with D perhaps matching TRBD2 (6 bases). Germline lookup yields CDR1 MNHEY and CDR2 SMNVEV (reference sequence). The CDR3 is 16 residues long. Trimming stripped 5 bases from V and 6 bases from J, with 21 bases between. CDR3 nucleotides: TGTGCCAGCAGTGTCCACCGGGACTGGGGGAGGGATACGCAGTATTTT. Its translation: CASSVHRDWGRDTQYF.

The CDR3 is CASSHREQPNSGNTIYF. CDR3 bases: TGTGCCAGTAGTCACCGGGAACAGCCTAACTCTGGAAACACCATATATTTT. The rearrangement links TRBV19 to TRBJ1-3; D gene uncertain. The CDR3 runs to 17 residues. Germline V lookup: CDR1 LNHDA, CDR2 SQIVND (reference sequence). Trimming removed 5 bases at V and 0 bases at J, with 17 bases between.